This T cell receptor beta chain was sequenced for a study of blood T cell repertoires in COVID-19. Study background: T cells, B-cell-depleted T cells, or PBMCs provided the cDNA or gDNA that served as material.

TCRdb's copy holds only in-frame clones and misses some; the assay was immunoSEQ multiplex PCR. The sample carries 160,000 or so clones, around 75% recorded once. The CDR3 length is 14 residues. Looked up from germline, CDR1 is SGHRS and CDR2 is YFSETQ. The V end was cut by 7 bases, the J end by 5 bases, with 18 bases between. V is TRBV5-1 and J is TRBJ1-1; D may be TRBD1 (5 bases). This receptor was obtained from a woman older than 75 with acute or convalescent COVID-19. The material sequenced was peripheral blood. The CDR3 bases are TGCGCCAGCTCGGAGGGACCTACGGGGACTGAAGCTTTCTTT. It encodes CASSEGPTGTEAFF.